The entry below describes one T cell receptor (beta chain). This record belongs to a study of shared clonotypes between healthy human individuals. Study information: Three men and a couple of women, aged 18 to 49, were donors. Each donor's CD8 memory used one plate, CD8 naive two, each CD4 subset three.

The CDR3 has 14 residues. V was clipped by 5 bases and J by 3 bases, with 11 bases between them. Per germline, CDR1 SGHTA and CDR2 FQGNSA. The material for each subset, its genomic DNA, was split evenly across several immunoSEQ plates. The repertoire was sequenced with immunoSEQ multiplex PCR; TCRdb's copy has only in-frame clones and lacks some. The sample has 2 million to 2.5 million clones, just under 95% seen once. The gene calls are TRBV7-2 and TRBJ1-5; D might be TRBD1 (5 bases). The TCR originated in a man between 18 and 35 years old in good health. Some clones in this sample may be carry-over from other donors' samples. The sample was naive CD4+ T cells from PBMCs. The subset was: CD45RA+ positively selected. DNA of the CDR3: TGTGCCAGCAGCCGAGGGGTCGCCAATCAGCCCCAGCATTTT. It is translated as CASSRGVANQPQHF.